This T cell receptor (beta chain) was found in a study of circulating and synovial CD4+ cells in juvenile arthritis. The CDR3 contains 16 residues. Trimming pared 5 bases from V and 6 bases from J, leaving 22 bases between. Germline V gene data show CDR1 as SGHTA and CDR2 as FQGNSA. A remark on this clone: Its antigen is currently unknown.

Study results and limitations: Compared with bulk blood, circulating pathogenic-like lymphocytes shared substantially more CDR3 sequences with synovial T cells. T cell genome counts differed by at least an order of magnitude between CPL and CD4 samples.

This table comes from immunoSEQ multiplex PCR, and its TCRdb copy is limited to in-frame clones, with some not included. The table lists about 34,000 clones, around 95% of them singletons. Samples derive from patients with active juvenile idiopathic arthritis. The chain links TRBV7-2 to TRBJ1-2, with D uncertain. This receptor was obtained from a human donor with juvenile idiopathic arthritis. The sequenced sample consisted of CD4+ T cells from blood. CDR3 in DNA: TGTGCCAGCAGCGATCACCGGGTCCTCAAGCAAGATGGCTACACCTTC. Its translation is CASSDHRVLKQDGYTF.